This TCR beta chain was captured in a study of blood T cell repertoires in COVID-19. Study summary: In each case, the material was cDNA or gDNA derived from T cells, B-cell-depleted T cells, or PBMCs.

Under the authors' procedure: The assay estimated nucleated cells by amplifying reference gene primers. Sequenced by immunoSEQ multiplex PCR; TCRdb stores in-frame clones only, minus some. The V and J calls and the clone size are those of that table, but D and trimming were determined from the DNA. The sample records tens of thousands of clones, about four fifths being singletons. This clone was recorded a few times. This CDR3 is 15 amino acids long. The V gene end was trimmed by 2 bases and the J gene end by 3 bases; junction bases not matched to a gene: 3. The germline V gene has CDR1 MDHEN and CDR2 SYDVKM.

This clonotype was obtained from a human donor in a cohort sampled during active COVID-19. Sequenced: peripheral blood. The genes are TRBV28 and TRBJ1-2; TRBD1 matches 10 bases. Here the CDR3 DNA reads TGTGCCAGCAGTTTAGGGGACAGGGGCTACTATGGCTACACCTTC. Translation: CASSLGDRGYYGYTF.